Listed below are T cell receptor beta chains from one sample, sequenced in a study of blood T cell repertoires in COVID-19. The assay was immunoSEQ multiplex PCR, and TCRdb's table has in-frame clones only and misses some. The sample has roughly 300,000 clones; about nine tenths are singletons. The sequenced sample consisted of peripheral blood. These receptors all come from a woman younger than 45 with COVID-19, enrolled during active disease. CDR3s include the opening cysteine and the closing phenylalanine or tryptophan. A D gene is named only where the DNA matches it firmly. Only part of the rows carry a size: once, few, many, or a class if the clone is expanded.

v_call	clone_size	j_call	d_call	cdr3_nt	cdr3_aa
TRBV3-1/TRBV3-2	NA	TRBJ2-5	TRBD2	TGTGCCAGCAGCCAAATCCCGACTAGCGGGGCGACCCAGTACTTC	CASSQIPTSGATQYF
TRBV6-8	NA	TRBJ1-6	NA	TGTGCCAGCAGTTACGGGACAATAACCTCACCCCTCCACTTT	CASSYGTITSPLHF
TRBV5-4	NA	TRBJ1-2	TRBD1	TGTGCCAGCAGCTTCCTGTACGACAGGGCCCTAAACTATGGCTACACCTTC	CASSFLYDRALNYGYTF
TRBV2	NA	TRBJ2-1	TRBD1	TGTGCCACCGAGACAGGGGTTAATGAGCAGTTCTTC	CATETGVNEQFF
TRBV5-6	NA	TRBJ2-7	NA	TGTGCCAGCAGCTTGGGCGCGGGATTACTGTACGAGCAGTACTTC	CASSLGAGLLYEQYF
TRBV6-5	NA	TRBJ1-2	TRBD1	TGTGCCAGCAGTTACTCGGCCGGGACAGGGAGGTATGGCTACACCTTC	CASSYSAGTGRYGYTF
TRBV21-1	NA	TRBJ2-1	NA	TGTGCCAGCAGCAAATTCGACTTCGGGGACAGCACTGAGCAGTTCTTC	CASSKFDFGDSTEQFF
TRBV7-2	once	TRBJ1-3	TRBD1	TGTGCCAGCAGCTTAGTAGCCATCCGGGACAGGGGTGAGGGAAACACCATATATTTT	CASSLVAIRDRGEGNTIYF
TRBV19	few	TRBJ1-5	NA	TGTGCCAGTAGTATGCTGTCGTCTAGTCAGCCCCAGCATTTT	CASSMLSSSQPQHF
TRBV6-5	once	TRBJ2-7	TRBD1	TGTGCCAGCAGTCGCGACAGGGGGCGTATTTACGAGCAGTACTTC	CASSRDRGRIYEQYF
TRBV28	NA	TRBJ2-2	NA	TGTGCCAGCAGTTTAGTACTAGCGAACACCGGGGAGCTGTTTTTT	CASSLVLANTGELFF
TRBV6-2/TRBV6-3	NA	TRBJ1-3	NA	TGTGCCAGCAGTTACAGTTGGAGTGGGGCTAACTCTGGAAACACCATATATTTT	CASSYSWSGANSGNTIYF
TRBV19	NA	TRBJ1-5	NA	TGTGCCAGTAGTACATTCGGGACAAGGAGCAATCAGCCCCAGCATTTT	CASSTFGTRSNQPQHF
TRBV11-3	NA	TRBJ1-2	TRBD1	TGTGCCAGCAGCAGACAGGGATCATATCTAGCTAACTATGGCTACACCTTC	CASSRQGSYLANYGYTF
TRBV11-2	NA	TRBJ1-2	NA	TGTGCCAGCAGCTTAGGAAGGGGCCACGGCTACACCTTC	CASSLGRGHGYTF
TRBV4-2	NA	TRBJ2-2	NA	TGTGCCAGCAGCATAAGGGTCGGGGCCGGGGAGCTGTTTTTT	CASSIRVGAGELFF
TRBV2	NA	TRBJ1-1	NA	TGTGCCAGCAGTGTCGGGGTCGGGGAAGCTTTCTTT	CASSVGVGEAFF
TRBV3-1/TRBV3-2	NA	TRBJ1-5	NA	TGTGCCAGCAGTCGAGGGTATAGCAATCAGCCCCAGCATTTT	CASSRGYSNQPQHF